This is a list of T cell receptor beta chains from one sample in a study of shared clonotypes between healthy human individuals. Repertoires were generated with immunoSEQ multiplex PCR, while TCRdb's copy carries only in-frame clones and drops some. Here the sample spans about 590,000 clones, nearly 97% being singletons. Source material: naive CD8+ T cells sorted from blood. The origin of the receptors is a woman aged 30 to 39 in good health. The CDR3 runs from the conserved cysteine through the conserved F or W. A D gene is named only where the DNA matches it firmly. Only some rows state a clone size, as once, few, many or a class for expanded clones.

v_gene	d_gene	abundance	j_gene	CDR3aa	CDR3nt
TRBV5-4	TRBD1	.	TRBJ1-1	CASNRGSSVNTEAFF	TGTGCCAGCAACAGGGGGAGTAGCGTGAACACTGAAGCTTTCTTT
TRBV28	TRBD2	.	TRBJ2-7	CASSFRLAGDNEQYF	TGTGCCAGCAGTTTCCGACTAGCGGGAGATAACGAGCAGTACTTC
TRBV29-1	.	.	TRBJ1-2	CSAALDHLYGYTF	TGCAGCGCCGCACTCGACCACCTCTATGGCTACACCTTC
TRBV4-1	.	few	TRBJ1-5	CASSLAPGSNQPQHF	TGCGCCAGCAGCCTTGCACCGGGTAGCAATCAGCCCCAGCATTTT
TRBV4-1	TRBD2	.	TRBJ2-1	CASSHGLETDNEQFF	TGCGCCAGCAGCCACGGACTAGAAACTGACAATGAGCAGTTCTTC
TRBV27	TRBD1	.	TRBJ1-5	CASSPYRGSNQPQHF	TGTGCCAGCAGTCCTTACAGGGGTAGCAATCAGCCCCAGCATTTT
TRBV29-1	.	.	TRBJ2-7	CSVGGGQGNYEQYF	TGCAGCGTCGGAGGTGGCCAGGGCAACTACGAGCAGTACTTC
TRBV7-2	.	.	TRBJ2-2	CASSLDPGSGELFF	TGTGCCAGCAGCTTAGATCCCGGGAGCGGGGAGCTGTTTTTT
TRBV5-6	TRBD1	.	TRBJ1-2	CASSWDRGNYYTF	TGTGCCAGCAGTTGGGACAGGGGGAACTACTACACCTTC
TRBV19	.	.	TRBJ1-1	CASDPFGGLGTEAFF	TGTGCCAGTGACCCCTTTGGGGGGCTCGGGACTGAAGCTTTCTTT
TRBV14	.	.	TRBJ2-1	CASSQSSYNEQFF	TGTGCCAGCAGCCAAAGCTCCTACAATGAGCAGTTCTTC
TRBV7-2	TRBD2	.	TRBJ2-3	CASSLVAGVFTDTQYF	TGTGCCAGCAGCTTAGTAGCGGGAGTTTTTACAGATACGCAGTATTTT
TRBV5-6	.	.	TRBJ2-7	CASSWGRNYEQYF	TGTGCCAGCAGCTGGGGACGGAACTACGAGCAGTACTTC
TRBV28	TRBD1	.	TRBJ2-1	CASSPRTGRIINEQFF	TGTGCCAGCAGTCCTCGGACAGGGCGGATAATCAATGAGCAGTTCTTC
TRBV13	TRBD1	.	TRBJ1-6	CASRMTGGNSPLHF	TGTGCCAGCAGGATGACAGGGGGAAATTCACCCCTCCACTTT
TRBV28	.	.	TRBJ1-4	CASSLRGRGWTEKLFF	TGTGCCAGCAGCCTCCGGGGCAGGGGTTGGACTGAAAAACTGTTTTTT
TRBV29-1	TRBD2	.	TRBJ2-7	CSVVLAGKGYEQYF	TGCAGCGTTGTACTAGCGGGGAAGGGCTACGAGCAGTACTTC
TRBV6-6	.	.	TRBJ1-5	CASSGEKTNQPQHF	TGTGCCAGCAGCGGAGAAAAAACCAATCAGCCCCAGCATTTT
TRBV25-1	TRBD1	.	TRBJ2-5	CASSSDQTGIQETQYF	TGTGCCAGCAGTTCAGACCAGACAGGGATCCAAGAGACCCAGTACTTC
TRBV10-3	.	.	TRBJ2-7	CAISEVTGVRYEQYF	TGTGCCATCAGTGAAGTTACCGGGGTTCGGTACGAGCAGTACTTC
TRBV27	.	.	TRBJ1-5	CASSFVAGNQPQHF	TGTGCCAGCAGTTTTGTTGCCGGGAATCAGCCCCAGCATTTT
TRBV9	.	.	TRBJ2-7	CASSVGWHSSYEQYF	TGTGCCAGCAGCGTAGGATGGCATAGCTCCTACGAGCAGTACTTC
TRBV25-1	.	few	TRBJ1-1	CASSDPTEAFF	TGTGCCAGCAGTGACCCCACTGAAGCTTTCTTT
TRBV10-2	TRBD2	.	TRBJ2-7	CASSESTISEGLAGGTPYEQYF	TGCGCCAGCAGTGAGTCGACAATCTCGGAAGGACTAGCGGGAGGGACCCCCTACGAGCAGTACTTC
TRBV11-2	.	.	TRBJ2-7	CASRVTGYYEQYF	TGTGCCAGCAGAGTCACAGGGTACTACGAGCAGTACTTC
TRBV9	.	.	TRBJ1-3	CASMLGDSGNTIYF	TGTGCCAGCATGTTAGGCGACTCTGGAAACACCATATATTTT
TRBV28	.	.	TRBJ1-1	CASSSLPRVVGTEAFF	TGTGCCAGCAGTTCCCTTCCCAGGGTAGTGGGCACTGAAGCTTTCTTT
TRBV27	.	.	TRBJ1-4	CASSSESTSGDEKLFF	TGTGCCAGCAGCTCTGAGTCCACCTCAGGGGATGAAAAACTGTTTTTT